The TCR beta chain under discussion was sequenced for a study of T cells in Graves' hyperthyroidism and ophthalmopathy. Germline CDR1 is SGDLS and CDR2 is YYNGEE. This CDR3 is built from 14 residues. Trimming pared 0 bases from V and 9 bases from J, leaving 10 bases between. Absent ophthalmopathy progression within 18 months defined stable Graves' hyperthyroidism. This clonotype was seen at least ten times. Its antigen is currently unknown. Using RNA transcripts as the source, TCR beta CDR3 regions were amplified. In the first-round RT-PCR of the TCR CDR3, the HTBI primer set was used. TCRdb re-analysed the multiplex PCR reads in MiXCR, keeping a single row per CDR3 protein. The sample yields around 700,000 distinct CDR3 sequences, roughly a third seen once. Broader study findings: Separating ophthalmopathy from stable hyperthyroidism was achieved by a 13 V-J model. Blood samples included most of the expanded thyroid clonotypes exceeding 0.001.

The chain links TRBV9 to TRBJ1-6; no clear D gene. The sequence derives from a woman between 35 and 50 years old with Graves' hyperthyroidism. The material sequenced was blood. The CDR3 region has the DNA TGTGCCAGCAGCGTAGGCCCAGTGGCTTCACCCCTCCACTTT. It yields the protein CASSVGPVASPLHF.